Shown below are 27 T cell receptor beta chains from a single sample sequenced in a study of T cell changes during pregnancy in multiple sclerosis. Method: immunoSEQ multiplex PCR; TCRdb's copy keeps in-frame clones and lacks some. The table records tens of thousands of clones, around 94% of them present only once. Sequencing used peripheral blood, obtained after pregnancy. These receptor sequences come from a female donor with multiple sclerosis, enrolled in a pregnancy study.

The chain has TRBV30 and TRBJ2-3, with TRBD2 as a possible D gene (5 bases). V was trimmed by 4 bases and J by 5 bases, leaving 13 bases between them. From germline, CDR1 is GTSNPN and CDR2 SVGIG (reference sequence). This CDR3 has 13 residues. CDR3 residues: CAWTSGVGDTQYF. Written as DNA, the CDR3 is TGTGCCTGGACGAGCGGCGTCGGAGATACGCAGTATTTT. The whole variable domain, remainder taken from reference TRBV30 and TRBJ2-3, is SQTIHQWPATLVQPVGSPLSLECTVEGTSNPNLYWYRQAAGRGLQLLFYSVGIGQISSEVPQNLSASRPQDRQFILSSKKLLLSDSGFYLCAWTSGVGDTQYFGPGTRLTVL.

This sequence joins TRBV10-3 and TRBJ2-7; D possibly corresponds to TRBD2 (6 bases). CDR1 and CDR2 from the germline V gene are ENHRY and SYGVKD. V dropped 4 bases and J dropped 6 bases, with 10 bases sitting between them. The CDR3 sequence is 12 residues long. The DNA of the CDR3 is TGTGCCATCAGTGTATCGGGACTCGAGCAGTACTTC. This codes for CAISVSGLEQYF.

V gene TRBV2 combines with J gene TRBJ2-5, with TRBD2 identical over 7 bases. This CDR3 contains 15 residues. The ends lost 6 bases at V and 5 bases at J; junction bases unmatched: 12. Germline CDR1 and CDR2: SNHLY and FYNNEI. As DNA, the CDR3 is TGTGCCAGCAGGGATCCTACTAGCGCCTGGGAGACCCAGTACTTC. Translation gives CASRDPTSAWETQYF.

The CDR3, as DNA: TGCGCCAGCAGCTTGGCCCGTGGTAGCGGGAAACTTTCGTCCCAGTACTTC. Its translation is CASSLARGSGKLSSQYF. The V call is TRBV5-1, the J call TRBJ2-5; 8 bases match TRBD2. Germline-derived CDR1 and CDR2 are SGHRS and YFSETQ. The length of the CDR3 is 17 residues. Losses at the gene ends were 0 bases for V and 9 bases for J; bases not matched to a gene: 16.

This chain uses TRBV18 with TRBJ2-7, with 7 nucleotides matching TRBD1. J was trimmed by 9 bases and V by 5 bases; bases with no gene match: 1. This CDR3 has 10 residues. CDR1 KGHSH and CDR2 LQKENI come from the germline V gene. The DNA for the CDR3 is TGTGCCAGCTCAGGGGACAGGCAGTACTTC. Amino acid sequence: CASSGDRQYF.

The CDR3 protein is CASSPAAGPYEQYF. The CDR3 coding sequence is TGTGCCAGCAGCCCCGCAGCGGGTCCCTACGAGCAGTACTTC. The V gene is TRBV11-2, the J gene TRBJ2-7; TRBD2 might be the D (6 bases). This CDR3 region has 14 residues. The germline CDR1 and CDR2 sequences are SGHAT and FQNNGV. The V and J ends lost 5 bases and 2 bases respectively, with 13 bases between them.

The chain carries TRBV7-3 and TRBJ2-4, with a weak D call TRBD1 (8 bases). Germline-derived CDR1 and CDR2 are SGHTA and FQGTGA. Deletions cut 5 bases from V and 8 bases from J, with 13 bases between. The CDR3 runs 13 residues. The CDR3 here is CASSVQGGDIQYF. CDR3 sequence (DNA): TGTGCCAGCAGCGTACAGGGGGGGGACATTCAGTACTTC.

This clone is judged medium-sized. The chain combines TRBV6-4 with TRBJ2-7, with TRBD1 identical over 8 bases. Per the germline V gene, CDR1 is MRHNA and CDR2 is SNTAGT. After removal of 4 bases from V and 3 bases from J, the junction contained 8 bases not matched to a gene. CDR3 size: 15 residues. The CDR3 reads CASSGQGNRYYEQYF. The CDR3 DNA sequence: TGTGCCAGCAGTGGACAGGGGAACCGCTACTACGAGCAGTACTTC.

The V call is TRBV4-3, the J call TRBJ2-2; 14 nucleotides line up with TRBD2. Germline loops: CDR1 LGHNA, CDR2 YSLEER. V shed 5 bases and J 8 bases; nucleotides not matched to a gene: 7. This CDR3 is built from 16 residues. The CDR3 nucleotides are TGCGCCAGCAGCAAATGGGGACTAGCGGGGGCTGGGGAGCTGTTTTTT. Protein: CASSKWGLAGAGELFF.

This chain connects TRBV19 to TRBJ2-7; 7 bases match TRBD1. The CDR3 has 15 amino acids. The V gene's germline CDR1 is LNHDA and CDR2 SQIVND (reference sequence). The trim removed 4 bases at V and 3 bases at J, leaving 9 bases unmatched. CDR3: CASSSPPDRIYEQYF. The CDR3 nucleotides read TGTGCCAGTAGTAGTCCCCCGGACAGGATCTACGAGCAGTACTTC.

The V and J genes are TRBV6-1 and TRBJ2-7; the D is unclear. V lost 5 bases and J lost 6, with 14 bases in between. The V gene's germline CDR1 is MNHNS and CDR2 SASEGT. The CDR3 totals 13 residues. CDR3 residues: CASSPNLGREQYF. CDR3 DNA: TGTGCCAGCAGTCCCAACCTAGGCCGCGAGCAGTACTTC.

This chain joins TRBV6-1 and TRBJ1-5; D is undetermined. CDR3 length: 15 amino acids. V shed 0 bases and J shed 3 bases, with 9 bases lying between them. The germline gives CDR1 MNHNS, CDR2 SASEGT. Written as DNA, the CDR3 is TGTGCCAGCAGTGAAGCGCCGGGTTTCAATCAGCCCCAGCATTTT. This translates into CASSEAPGFNQPQHF.

The rearrangement uses TRBV7-9 and TRBJ1-3, with D perhaps matching TRBD1 (5 bases). This CDR3 has 15 amino acids. Trimming stripped 5 bases from V and 1 base from J, with 12 bases between. CDR1 SEHNR and CDR2 FQNEAQ come from the germline V gene (reference sequence). The CDR3 loop is CASSPPGTSGNTIYF. The CDR3 DNA follows: TGTGCCAGCAGCCCCCCAGGGACTTCTGGAAACACCATATATTTT.

This clone has just one count. This chain uses TRBV7-9 with TRBJ2-2, with D possibly being TRBD2 (6 bases). Germline CDR1 reads SEHNR; CDR2 reads FQNEAQ (reference sequence). The V and J ends lost 5 bases and 5 bases respectively, with 18 bases between them. This CDR3 region has 16 residues. CDR3 DNA: TGTGCCAGCAGCCCCTCGTCAACGGGGGTGACCGGGGAGCTGTTTTTT. Protein sequence: CASSPSSTGVTGELFF.

The rearrangement links TRBV5-1 to TRBJ2-7; TRBD2 agrees at 9 bases. J gave up 7 bases and V 5 bases, and 13 bases lay outside the gene matches. CDR1 and CDR2 (germline): SGHRS, YFSETQ. This CDR3 has 15 residues. The CDR3 sequence: CASSSGLAILGEQYF. The CDR3 coding sequence is TGCGCCAGCAGTAGTGGACTAGCGATTTTGGGGGAGCAGTACTTC. Supplemented by reference TRBV5-1 and TRBJ2-7, the full variable domain reads KAGVTQTPRYLIKTRGQQVTLSCSPISGHRSVSWYQQTPGQGLQFLFEYFSETQRNKGNFPGRFSGRQFSNSRSEMNVSTLELGDSALYLCASSSGLAILGEQYFGPGTRLTVT.

The chain carries TRBV11-1 and TRBJ2-2; D remains ambiguous. This CDR3 is built from 14 residues. V lost 5 bases and J 4 bases, leaving 11 bases between the germline ends. The germline V gene encodes CDR1 SGHAT and CDR2 FQDESV (reference sequence). CDR3 amino acids: CASSPRGVTGELFF. The CDR3, as DNA: TGTGCCAGCAGCCCTCGAGGAGTCACCGGGGAGCTGTTTTTT.

This clone turned up a few times. V and J are TRBV6-4 and TRBJ2-6; maybe TRBD1 (6 bases). V gave up 6 bases and J gave up 0 bases, with 12 bases separating them. CDR1 MRHNA and CDR2 SNTAGT come from the germline V gene. The CDR3 has 16 residues. The CDR3 nucleotides are TGTGCCAGCAGCAAGACAGGATACTCTGGGGCCAACGTCCTGACTTTC. Translating gives CASSKTGYSGANVLTF.

The chain is built from TRBV7-9 and TRBJ1-2; possible D gene TRBD1, 5 bases. V was cut by 7 bases and J by 5 bases, with 20 bases left in between. The CDR3 extends over 15 amino acids. Germline V gives CDR1 SEHNR, CDR2 FQNEAQ (reference sequence). CDR3 sequence reads: CASTQFAGGWYGYTF. The CDR3 DNA is TGTGCCAGCACCCAATTCGCGGGGGGTTGGTATGGCTACACCTTC.

This chain joins TRBV27 and TRBJ1-3, with no clear D. V was shortened by 6 bases and J by 0 bases, with 18 bases between the two germline ends. Germline V CDR1 and CDR2: MNHEY, SMNVEV (reference sequence). The CDR3 length is 17 residues. The CDR3 sequence: CASRPRASTSSGNTIYF. The CDR3 DNA reads as TGTGCCAGCAGACCGAGGGCCTCGACCAGCTCTGGAAACACCATATATTTT.

This chain joins TRBV7-9 and TRBJ2-5; TRBD1 is a possible D gene (6 bases). Looked up from germline, CDR1 is SEHNR and CDR2 is FQNEAQ (reference sequence). This CDR3 contains 14 residues. V lost 7 bases to trimming and J lost 0 bases, with 12 bases between them. The CDR3 bases are TGTGCCAGCAACCGGGACACGTACCAAGAGACCCAGTACTTC. It encodes CASNRDTYQETQYF. Full variable domain (rest looked up from reference TRBV7-9 and TRBJ2-5): DTGVSQNPRHKITKRGQNVTFRCDPISEHNRLYWYRQTLGQGPEFLTYFQNEAQLEKSRLLSDRFSAERPKGSFSTLEIQRTEQGDSAMYLCASNRDTYQETQYFGPGTRLLVL.

The V gene is TRBV30, the J gene TRBJ1-4, with TRBD1 identical over 7 bases. The J segment lost 6 bases and the V segment lost 2 bases, leaving 6 bases of the junction unmatched. Germline V gives CDR1 GTSNPN, CDR2 SVGIG (reference sequence). The CDR3 has 14 residues. The CDR3 reads CAWSPDREYEKLFF. The CDR3 region has the DNA TGTGCCTGGAGTCCTGACAGGGAATATGAAAAACTGTTTTTT.

This chain uses TRBV6-4 with TRBJ2-1; tentative D call: TRBD2 (7 bases). Germline loops: CDR1 MRHNA, CDR2 SNTAGT. Trimming cost V 3 bases and J 2 bases, with 23 bases left between them. The CDR3 consists of 19 residues. CDR3 in DNA: TGTGCCAGCAGTGATGAGTGCGGGGGCCCCCGTTTAACCTACAATGAGCAGTTCTTC. It is translated as CASSDECGGPRLTYNEQFF.

V gene TRBV5-1 combines with J gene TRBJ2-7, with D possibly being TRBD2 (5 bases). V gave up 0 bases and J gave up 0 bases, with 28 bases separating them. This CDR3 spans 21 amino acids. Germline assignment: CDR1 SGHRS and CDR2 YFSETQ. The CDR3 is CASSLASLRGRSRLNSYEQYF. CDR3 bases: TGCGCCAGCAGCTTGGCCTCTCTACGAGGGAGAAGTCGCTTAAACTCCTACGAGCAGTACTTC.

V is TRBV7-9 and J is TRBJ2-7; D is ambiguous. The CDR3 contains 15 residues. V was cut by 3 bases and J by 9 bases, with 21 bases left in between. The germline gives CDR1 SEHNR, CDR2 FQNEAQ (reference sequence). In DNA form, the CDR3 reads TGTGCCAGCAGCTTGCGGAACTTACCTCCTACGAGGCAGTACTTC. Translated, it gives CASSLRNLPPTRQYF.

The CDR3: CASFKGPRNTEAFF. For the CDR3, the DNA is TGTGCCAGCTTTAAGGGGCCGAGGAACACTGAAGCTTTCTTT. The chain has TRBV7-2 and TRBJ1-1, with D possibly being TRBD1 (5 bases). This CDR3 comprises 14 residues. Trimming stripped 8 bases from V and 1 base from J, with 14 bases between. Germline-derived CDR1 and CDR2 are SGHTA and FQGNSA.

The V and J genes are TRBV5-1 and TRBJ1-1, with TRBD1 identical over 10 bases. The ends lost 0 bases at V and 1 base at J; junction bases unmatched: 3. Per the germline V gene, CDR1 is SGHRS and CDR2 is YFSETQ. The CDR3 consists of 16 residues. CDR3 loop: CASSLGGQGRNTEAFF. The CDR3 DNA follows: TGCGCCAGCAGCTTGGGGGGACAGGGGAGGAACACTGAAGCTTTCTTT.

This clone came up once. V gene TRBV5-1 combines with J gene TRBJ1-2, with D maybe TRBD1 (6 bases). Germline assignment: CDR1 SGHRS and CDR2 YFSETQ. There are 14 residues in the CDR3. The V and J ends lost 4 bases and 0 bases respectively, with 10 bases between them. The CDR3 protein is CASSRTEPNYGYTF. CDR3 bases: TGCGCCAGCAGCCGGACAGAGCCTAACTATGGCTACACCTTC.